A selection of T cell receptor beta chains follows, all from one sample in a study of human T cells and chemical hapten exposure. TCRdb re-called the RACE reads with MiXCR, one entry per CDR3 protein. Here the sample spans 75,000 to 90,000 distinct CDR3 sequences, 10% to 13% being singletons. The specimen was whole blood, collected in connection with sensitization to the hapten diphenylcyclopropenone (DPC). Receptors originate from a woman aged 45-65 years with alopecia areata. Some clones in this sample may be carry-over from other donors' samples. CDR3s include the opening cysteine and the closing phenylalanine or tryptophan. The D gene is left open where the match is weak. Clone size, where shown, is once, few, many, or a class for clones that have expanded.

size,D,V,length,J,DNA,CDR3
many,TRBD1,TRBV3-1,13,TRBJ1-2,TGTGCCAGCAGCGCGACAGGGTTCTATGGCTACACCTTC,CASSATGFYGYTF
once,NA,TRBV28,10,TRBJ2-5,TGTGCCACCGAGATGGAGACCCAGTACTTC,CATEMETQYF
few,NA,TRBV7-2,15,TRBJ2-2,TGTGCCAGCAGCTTGATGATCGAGAACACCGGGGAGCTGTTTTTT,CASSLMIENTGELFF
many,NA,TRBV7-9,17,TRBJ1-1,TGTGCCAGCAGCTTAGAGAGGGGGTTCATGGCGACTACTGAAGCTTTCTTT,CASSLERGFMATTEAFF
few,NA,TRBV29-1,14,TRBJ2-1,TGCAGCTTACGGGCGGGGAGCTCCTACAATGAGCAGTTCTTC,CSLRAGSSYNEQFF
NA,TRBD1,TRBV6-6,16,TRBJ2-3,TGTGCCAGCAGTCGCGACAGGGATTGGAGCACAGATACGCAGTATTTT,CASSRDRDWSTDTQYF
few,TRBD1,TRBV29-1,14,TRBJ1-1,TGCAGCGGTACACCGGGACAGGGAGGACCTGAAGCTTTCTTT,CSGTPGQGGPEAFF
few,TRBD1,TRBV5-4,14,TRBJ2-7,TGTGCCAGCAGCCTCCGGGACAGGGCGGACGAGCAGTACTTC,CASSLRDRADEQYF
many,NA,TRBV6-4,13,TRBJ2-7,TGTGCCAGCAAGGGACCCACTGGCTACGAGCAGTACTTC,CASKGPTGYEQYF
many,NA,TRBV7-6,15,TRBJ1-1,TGTGCCAGCAGCTTAGGTCCGGGAGGGGACACTGAAGCTTTCTTT,CASSLGPGGDTEAFF
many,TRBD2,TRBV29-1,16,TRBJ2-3,TGCAGCGTCACCGGGACTAGCGGGAGACGCACAGATACGCAGTATTTT,CSVTGTSGRRTDTQYF
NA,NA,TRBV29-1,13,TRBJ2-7,TGCAGCGTTTCTCGGGGGACCCTACGAGAGCAGTACTTC,CSVSRGTLREQYF
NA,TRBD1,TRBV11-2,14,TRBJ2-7,TGTGCCAGCTCCTCGGCAGGGGGCCTCTACGAGCAGTACTTC,CASSSAGGLYEQYF
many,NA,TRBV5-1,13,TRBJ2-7,TGCGCCAGCAGCTTGGTCCAGGGCCACGAGCAGTACTTC,CASSLVQGHEQYF
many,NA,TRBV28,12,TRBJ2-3,TGTGCCAGCAGCCCCTCCTGGGATACGCAGTATTTT,CASSPSWDTQYF
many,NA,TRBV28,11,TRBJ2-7,TGTGCCAGCAACTCAGGACTCAAGCAGTACTTC,CASNSGLKQYF
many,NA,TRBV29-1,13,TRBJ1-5,TGCAGCGTTGTAGTCCCGCACCATCAGCCCCAGCATTTT,CSVVVPHHQPQHF
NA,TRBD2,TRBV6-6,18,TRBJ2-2,TGTGCCAGCAGTTTGACATCGGGTAGCGGGAGGGCCACCGGGGAGCTGTTTTTT,CASSLTSGSGRATGELFF
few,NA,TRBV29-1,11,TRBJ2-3,TGCAGCGTGGAGGGTTTAGATACGCAGTATTTT,CSVEGLDTQYF
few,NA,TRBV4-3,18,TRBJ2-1,TGCGCCAGCAGCCGCCTACTAGCTTTGGCCAGCTCCTACAATGAGCAGTTCTTC,CASSRLLALASSYNEQFF
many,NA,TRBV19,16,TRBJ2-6,TGTGCCAGTAGTGGGACGGGGACTTCTGGGGCCAACGTCCTGACTTTC,CASSGTGTSGANVLTF
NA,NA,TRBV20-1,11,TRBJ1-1,TGCAGTGCCAACCTTCAAGGTGAAGCTTTCTTT,CSANLQGEAFF
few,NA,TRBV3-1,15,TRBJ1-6,TGTGCCAGCAGCTTAGCCGGGACAACGAATTCACCCCTCCACTTT,CASSLAGTTNSPLHF
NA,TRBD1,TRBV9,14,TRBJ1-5,TGTGCCAGCAGCGGTACAGGGGCGGGACAGCCCCAGCATTTT,CASSGTGAGQPQHF
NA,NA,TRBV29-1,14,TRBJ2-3,TGCAGCGTCTCCGGGACGGCCTCCACAGATACGCAGTATTTT,CSVSGTASTDTQYF
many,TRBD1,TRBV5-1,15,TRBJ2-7,TGCGCCAGCAGCCCCTTGGACAGGGTTGTCGGCGAGCAGTACTTC,CASSPLDRVVGEQYF
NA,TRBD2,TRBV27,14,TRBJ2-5,TGTGCCAGCGGGACTACCATCGGGGGAGAGACCCAGTACTTC,CASGTTIGGETQYF
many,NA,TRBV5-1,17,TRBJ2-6,TGCGCCAGCAGCTTGGGTCCGGGGTTGGCTGGGGCCAACGTCCTGACTTTC,CASSLGPGLAGANVLTF
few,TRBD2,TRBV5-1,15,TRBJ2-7,TGCGCCAGCAGCCGGGTAAGCGGGAGTCGCGACGAGCAGTACTTC,CASSRVSGSRDEQYF
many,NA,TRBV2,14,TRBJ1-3,TGTGCCAGCACCCGACAGAGCTCTGGAAACACCATATATTTT,CASTRQSSGNTIYF
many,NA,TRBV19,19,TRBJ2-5,TGTGCCAGTAGTATAAGGGCGACAGGCAGCGGAGCCCGACAAGAGACCCAGTACTTC,CASSIRATGSGARQETQYF
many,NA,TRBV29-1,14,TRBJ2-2,TGCAGCGTTTGCCTCTGGGAAGACACCGGGGAGCTGTTTTTT,CSVCLWEDTGELFF
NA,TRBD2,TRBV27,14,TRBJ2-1,TGTGCCAGCAGTTCCCGGGCCGGGAGGGATGAGCAGTTCTTC,CASSSRAGRDEQFF
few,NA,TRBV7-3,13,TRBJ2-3,TGTGCCAGCAGCGGCACGCTCGGGGGTACGCAGTATTTT,CASSGTLGGTQYF
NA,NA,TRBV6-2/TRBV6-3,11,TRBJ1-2,TGTGCCAGCAGTCGGGCCACAGGCTACACCTTC,CASSRATGYTF
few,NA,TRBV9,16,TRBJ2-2,TGTGCCAGCAGCGTAGAGCCGCTATCGAACACCGGGGAGCTGTTTTTT,CASSVEPLSNTGELFF
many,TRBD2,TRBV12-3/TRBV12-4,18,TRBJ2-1,TGTGCCAGCAGTTTAGCGGACTGGGTAGCGGGGTCCTACAATGAGCAGTTCTTC,CASSLADWVAGSYNEQFF
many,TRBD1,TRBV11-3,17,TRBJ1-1,TGTGCCAGCAGCCCTCCCTCCGGGACAGGGGGTGCAGGGCCAGCTTTCTTT,CASSPPSGTGGAGPAFF
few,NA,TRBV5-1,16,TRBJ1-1,TGCGCCAGCAGCTGGGACGGGGGCACGATGAACACTGAAGCTTTCTTT,CASSWDGGTMNTEAFF
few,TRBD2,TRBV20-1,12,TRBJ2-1,TGCAGTGCTAGAGTAGCGGGAGCTGAGCAGTTCTTC,CSARVAGAEQFF
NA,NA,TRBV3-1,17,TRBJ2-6,TGTGCCAGCGGCCAAGAACAAGGATTAGCTGGGGCCAACGTCCTGACTTTC,CASGQEQGLAGANVLTF
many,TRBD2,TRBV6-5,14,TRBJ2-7,TGTGCCAGCAGTTACGGGACTAGCGCCTACGAGCAGTACTTC,CASSYGTSAYEQYF
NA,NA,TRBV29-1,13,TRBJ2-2,TGCAGCGTTGAATTGAGTGCCGAGGGGGAGCTGTTTTTT,CSVELSAEGELFF
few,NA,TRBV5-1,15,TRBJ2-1,TGCGCCAGCAGCCCCAGGGCGGGACGGTACAATGAGCAGTTCTTC,CASSPRAGRYNEQFF
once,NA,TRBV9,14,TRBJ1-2,TGTGCCAGCAGCGCCGCTCTCACGAGCTATGGCTACACCTTC,CASSAALTSYGYTF
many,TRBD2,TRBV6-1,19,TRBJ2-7,TGTGCCAGCAGCGCCCCGCCCGGGACTAGCGGGTTTTCCCCCTACGAGCAGTACTTC,CASSAPPGTSGFSPYEQYF
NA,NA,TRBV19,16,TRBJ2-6,TGTGCCAGTAGTAGGGACTTCCGCTCTGGGGCCAACGTCCTGACTTTC,CASSRDFRSGANVLTF
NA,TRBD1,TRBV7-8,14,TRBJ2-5,TGTGCCAGCAGCCCGTTGACAGGGAAGGAGACCCAGTACTTC,CASSPLTGKETQYF
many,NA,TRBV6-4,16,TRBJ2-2,TGTGCCAGCACCCCCCCGGGAGAGGATAACACCGGGGAGCTGTTTTTT,CASTPPGEDNTGELFF
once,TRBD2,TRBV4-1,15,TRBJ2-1,TGCGCCAGCAGCTTACTAGCGGGAGTCTACAATGAGCAGTTCTTC,CASSLLAGVYNEQFF
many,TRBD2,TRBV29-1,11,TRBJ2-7,TGCAGCGCCCGGGAGGGCCCCGAGCAGTACTTC,CSAREGPEQYF
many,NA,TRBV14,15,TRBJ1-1,TGTGCCAGCAGCCAGCTGACAGTTCGGAACACTGAAGCTTTCTTT,CASSQLTVRNTEAFF
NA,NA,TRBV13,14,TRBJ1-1,TGTGCCAGCAGTTACAGTTTCCACAACACTGAAGCTTTCTTT,CASSYSFHNTEAFF
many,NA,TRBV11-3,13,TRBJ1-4,TGTGCCAGCAGCGAGGACGGGGATGAAAAACTGTTTTTT,CASSEDGDEKLFF
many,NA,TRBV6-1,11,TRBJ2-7,TGTGCCAGCACAGGGTTCGGCGAGCAGTACTTC,CASTGFGEQYF
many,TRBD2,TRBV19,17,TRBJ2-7,TGTGCCAGTAGTATGTCACGGGGGGGGACAAGCCTCTCCGAGCAGTACTTC,CASSMSRGGTSLSEQYF
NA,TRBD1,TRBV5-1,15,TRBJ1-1,TGCGCCAGCAGCTCAGGGGGTGGTGAGACCACTGAAGCTTTCTTT,CASSSGGGETTEAFF
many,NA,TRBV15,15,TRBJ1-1,TGTGCCACCAGCAGAGATCCCAGGGGGAACACTGAAGCTTTCTTT,CATSRDPRGNTEAFF
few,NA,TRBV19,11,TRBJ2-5,TGTGCCAGTAGCACGGGACCATCCCAGTACTTC,CASSTGPSQYF
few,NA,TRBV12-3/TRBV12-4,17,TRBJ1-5,TGTGCCAGCAGGGCAGGGAATACGGGGGCTGCCAATCAGCCCCAGCATTTT,CASRAGNTGAANQPQHF